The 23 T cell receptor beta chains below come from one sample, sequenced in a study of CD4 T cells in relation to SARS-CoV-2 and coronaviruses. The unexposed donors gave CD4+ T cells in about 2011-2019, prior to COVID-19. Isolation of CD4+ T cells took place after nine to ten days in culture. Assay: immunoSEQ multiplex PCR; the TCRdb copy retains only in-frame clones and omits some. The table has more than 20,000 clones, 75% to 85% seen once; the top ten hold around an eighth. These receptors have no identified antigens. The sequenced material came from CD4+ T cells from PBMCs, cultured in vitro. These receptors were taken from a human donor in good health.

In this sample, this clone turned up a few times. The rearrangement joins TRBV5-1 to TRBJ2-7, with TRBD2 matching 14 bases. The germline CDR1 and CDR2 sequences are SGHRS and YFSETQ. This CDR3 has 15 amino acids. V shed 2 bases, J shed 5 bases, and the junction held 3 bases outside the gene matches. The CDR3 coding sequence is TGCGCCAGCAGCTTAAGGGGACTAGCGGGAGACGAGCAGTACTTC. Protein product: CASSLRGLAGDEQYF.

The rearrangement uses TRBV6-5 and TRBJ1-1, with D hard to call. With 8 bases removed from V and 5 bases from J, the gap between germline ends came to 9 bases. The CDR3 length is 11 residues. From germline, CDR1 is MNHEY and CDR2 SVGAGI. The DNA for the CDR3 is TGTGCCAGCCGGGAGGTAACTGAAGCTTTCTTT. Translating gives CASREVTEAFF.

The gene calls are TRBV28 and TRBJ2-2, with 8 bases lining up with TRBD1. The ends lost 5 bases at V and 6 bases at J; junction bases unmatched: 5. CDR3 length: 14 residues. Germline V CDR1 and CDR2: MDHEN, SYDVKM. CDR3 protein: CASSRQGRAGELFF. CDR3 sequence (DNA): TGTGCCAGCAGTCGACAGGGGCGGGCCGGGGAGCTGTTTTTT. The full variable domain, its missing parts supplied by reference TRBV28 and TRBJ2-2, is DVKVTQSSRYLVKRTGEKVFLECVQDMDHENMFWYRQDPGLGLRLIYFSYDVKMKEKGDIPEGYSVSREKKERFSLILESASTNQTSMYLCASSRQGRAGELFFGEGSRLTVL.

CDR3 DNA: TGTGCCTGGAGTTACAGGGGGGACAATGAGCAGTTCTTC. Amino acids: CAWSYRGDNEQFF. The gene calls are TRBV30 and TRBJ2-1; 8 nucleotides align to TRBD1. In germline, CDR1 is GTSNPN, CDR2 SVGIG (reference sequence). With V trimmed by 2 bases and J by 5 bases, 2 bases remained unmatched. CDR3 length: 13 amino acids.

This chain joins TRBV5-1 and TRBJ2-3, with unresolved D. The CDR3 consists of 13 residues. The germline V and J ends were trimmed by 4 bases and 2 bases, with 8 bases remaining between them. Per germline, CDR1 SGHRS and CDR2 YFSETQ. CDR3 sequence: CASSILFTDTQYF. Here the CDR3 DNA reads TGCGCCAGCAGCATCCTTTTCACAGATACGCAGTATTTT.

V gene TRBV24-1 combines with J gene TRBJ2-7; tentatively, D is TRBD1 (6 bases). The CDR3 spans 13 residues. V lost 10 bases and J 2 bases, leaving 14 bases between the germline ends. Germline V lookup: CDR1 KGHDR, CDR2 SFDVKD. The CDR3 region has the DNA TGTGCCACTTGGGCAGGGGTCCCCTACGAGCAGTACTTC. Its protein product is CATWAGVPYEQYF.

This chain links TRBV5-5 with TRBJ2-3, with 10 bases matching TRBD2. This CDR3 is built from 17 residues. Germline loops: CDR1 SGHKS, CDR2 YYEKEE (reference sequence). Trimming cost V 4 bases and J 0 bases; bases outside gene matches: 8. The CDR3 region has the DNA TGTGCCAGCAGCCCGTTTGGAGCGGGAGGGAGCACAGATACGCAGTATTTT. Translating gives CASSPFGAGGSTDTQYF.

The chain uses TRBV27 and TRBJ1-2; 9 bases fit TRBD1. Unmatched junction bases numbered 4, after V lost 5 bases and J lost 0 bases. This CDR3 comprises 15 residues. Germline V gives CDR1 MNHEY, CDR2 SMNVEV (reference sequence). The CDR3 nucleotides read TGTGCCAGCAGTCGAGGGACAGGGCCTAACTATGGCTACACCTTC. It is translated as CASSRGTGPNYGYTF.

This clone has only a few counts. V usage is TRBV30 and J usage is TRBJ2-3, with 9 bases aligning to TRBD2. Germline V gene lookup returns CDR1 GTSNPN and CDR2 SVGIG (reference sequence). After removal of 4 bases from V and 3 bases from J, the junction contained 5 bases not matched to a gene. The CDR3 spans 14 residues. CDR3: CAWNPGLATDTQYF. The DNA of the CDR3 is TGTGCCTGGAACCCGGGACTAGCAACAGATACGCAGTATTTT.

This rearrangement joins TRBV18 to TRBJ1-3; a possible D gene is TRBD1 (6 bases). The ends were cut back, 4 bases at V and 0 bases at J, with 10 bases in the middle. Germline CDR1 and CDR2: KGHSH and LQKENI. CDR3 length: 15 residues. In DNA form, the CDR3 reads TGTGCCAGCTCACGGGGACATTTCTCTGGAAACACCATATATTTT. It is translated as CASSRGHFSGNTIYF.

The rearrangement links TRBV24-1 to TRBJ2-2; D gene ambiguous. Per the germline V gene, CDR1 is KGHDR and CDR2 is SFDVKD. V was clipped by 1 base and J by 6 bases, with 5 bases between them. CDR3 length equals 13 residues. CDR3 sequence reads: CATSDFSAGELFF. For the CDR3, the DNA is TGTGCCACCAGTGATTTCTCTGCCGGGGAGCTGTTTTTT.

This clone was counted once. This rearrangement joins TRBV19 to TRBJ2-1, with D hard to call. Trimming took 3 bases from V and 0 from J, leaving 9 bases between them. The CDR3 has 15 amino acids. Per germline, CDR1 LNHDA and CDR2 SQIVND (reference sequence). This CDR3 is CASSIGISSYNEQFF. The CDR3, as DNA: TGTGCCAGTAGTATTGGGATCAGCTCCTACAATGAGCAGTTCTTC.

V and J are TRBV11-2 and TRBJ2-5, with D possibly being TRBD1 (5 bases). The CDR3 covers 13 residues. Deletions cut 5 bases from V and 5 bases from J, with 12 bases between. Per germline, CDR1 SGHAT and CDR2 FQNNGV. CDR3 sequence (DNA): TGTGCCAGCAGCCTCAGGGTTTACGAGACCCAGTACTTC. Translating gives CASSLRVYETQYF.

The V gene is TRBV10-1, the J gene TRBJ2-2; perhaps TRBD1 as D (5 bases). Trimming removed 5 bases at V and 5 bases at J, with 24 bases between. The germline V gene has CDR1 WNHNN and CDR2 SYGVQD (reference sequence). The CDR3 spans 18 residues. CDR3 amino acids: CASSRPTAALSSTGELFF. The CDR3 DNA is TGCGCCAGCAGTCGACCGACAGCTGCCTTGAGTTCAACCGGGGAGCTGTTTTTT.

CDR3 residues: CASSTGTENYGYTF. DNA of the CDR3: TGTGCCAGCAGCACCGGGACAGAGAACTATGGCTACACCTTC. V is TRBV7-8 and J is TRBJ1-2; 7 bases align to TRBD1. CDR1 and CDR2 from the germline V gene are SGHVS and FQNEAQ. This CDR3 is built from 14 residues. V dropped 5 bases and J dropped 2; count of bases not matched to a gene: 5.

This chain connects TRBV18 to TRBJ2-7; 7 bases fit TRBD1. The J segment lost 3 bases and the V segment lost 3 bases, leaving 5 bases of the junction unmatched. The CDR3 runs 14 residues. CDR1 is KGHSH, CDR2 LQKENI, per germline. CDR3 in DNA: TGTGCCAGCTCACCTAGGGACAGAGACTACGAGCAGTACTTC. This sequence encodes CASSPRDRDYEQYF.

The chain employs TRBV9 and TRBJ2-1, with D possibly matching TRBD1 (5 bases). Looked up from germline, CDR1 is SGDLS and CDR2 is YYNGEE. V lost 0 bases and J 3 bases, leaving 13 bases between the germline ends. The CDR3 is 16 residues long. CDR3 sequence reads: CASSVGQKLNYNEQFF. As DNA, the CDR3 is TGTGCCAGCAGCGTAGGACAGAAATTGAACTACAATGAGCAGTTCTTC. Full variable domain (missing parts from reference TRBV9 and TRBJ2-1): DSGVTQTPKHLITATGQRVTLRCSPRSGDLSVYWYQQSLDQGLQFLIQYYNGEERAKGNILERFSAQQFPDLHSELNLSSLELGDSALYFCASSVGQKLNYNEQFFGPGTRLTVL.

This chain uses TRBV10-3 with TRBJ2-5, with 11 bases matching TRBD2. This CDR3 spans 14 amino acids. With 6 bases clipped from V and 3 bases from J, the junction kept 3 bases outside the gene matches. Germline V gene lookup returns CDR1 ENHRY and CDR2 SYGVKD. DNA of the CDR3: TGTGCCATCAGAGCGGGACTAGCGGAAGAGACCCAGTACTTC. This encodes CAIRAGLAEETQYF.

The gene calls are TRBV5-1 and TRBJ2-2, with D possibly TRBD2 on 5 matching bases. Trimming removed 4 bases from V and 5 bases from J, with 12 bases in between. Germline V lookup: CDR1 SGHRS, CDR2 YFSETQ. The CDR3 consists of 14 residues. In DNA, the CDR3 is TGCGCCAGCAGCCCTGGGAGTGCAACCGGGGAGCTGTTTTTT. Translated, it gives CASSPGSATGELFF. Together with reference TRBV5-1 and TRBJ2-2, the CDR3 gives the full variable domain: KAGVTQTPRYLIKTRGQQVTLSCSPISGHRSVSWYQQTPGQGLQFLFEYFSETQRNKGNFPGRFSGRQFSNSRSEMNVSTLELGDSALYLCASSPGSATGELFFGEGSRLTVL.

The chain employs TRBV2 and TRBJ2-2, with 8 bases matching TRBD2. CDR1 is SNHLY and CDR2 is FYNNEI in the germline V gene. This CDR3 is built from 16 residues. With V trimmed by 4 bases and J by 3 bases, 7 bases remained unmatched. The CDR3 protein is CASSGARLAHTGELFF. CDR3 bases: TGTGCCAGCAGTGGGGCCCGACTAGCGCACACCGGGGAGCTGTTTTTT. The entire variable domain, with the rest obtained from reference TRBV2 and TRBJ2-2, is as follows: EPEVTQTPSHQVTQMGQEVILRCVPISNHLYFYWYRQILGQKVEFLVSFYNNEISEKSEIFDDQFSVERPDGSNFTLKIRSTKLEDSAMYFCASSGARLAHTGELFFGEGSRLTVL.

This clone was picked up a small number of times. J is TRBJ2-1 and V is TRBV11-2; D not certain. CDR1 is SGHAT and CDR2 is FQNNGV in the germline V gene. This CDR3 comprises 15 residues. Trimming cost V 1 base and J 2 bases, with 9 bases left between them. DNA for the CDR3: TGTGCCAGCAGCTTAGTTGCCCTAGCCTACAATGAGCAGTTCTTC. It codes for CASSLVALAYNEQFF.

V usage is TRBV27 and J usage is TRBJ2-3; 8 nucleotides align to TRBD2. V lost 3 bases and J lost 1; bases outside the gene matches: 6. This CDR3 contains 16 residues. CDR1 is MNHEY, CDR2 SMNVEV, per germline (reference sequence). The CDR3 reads CASSLFGTRGTDTQYF. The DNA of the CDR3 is TGTGCCAGCAGTTTGTTCGGGACTAGAGGCACAGATACGCAGTATTTT.

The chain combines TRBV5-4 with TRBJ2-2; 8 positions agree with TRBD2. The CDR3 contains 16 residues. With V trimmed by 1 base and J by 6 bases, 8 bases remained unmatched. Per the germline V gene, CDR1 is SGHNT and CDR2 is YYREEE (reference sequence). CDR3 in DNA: TGTGCCAGCAGCTTGCGAGCGGGAGCCGGGTCCGGGGAGCTGTTTTTT. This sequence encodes CASSLRAGAGSGELFF.